One sample yielded the 28 T cell receptor beta chains listed below, sequenced in a study of blood T cell repertoires in COVID-19. TCRdb's copy holds only in-frame clones and misses some; the assay was immunoSEQ multiplex PCR. The sample includes some 52,000 clones, 80% to 90% of them seen just once. Sequenced material: peripheral blood. The receptors shown here come from a human donor in a cohort sampled during active COVID-19.

The chain joins TRBV3-1 (or the pseudogene TRBV3-2) to TRBJ1-1, with 9 bases identical to TRBD1. The CDR3 is made up of 15 amino acids. V shed 4 bases, J shed 11 bases, and the junction held 14 bases outside the gene matches. The germline gives CDR1 LGHDT, CDR2 YNNKEL (reference sequence). DNA of the CDR3: TGTGCCAGCAGCCCCCGGGACAGGGACCACCTGAAGGCTTTCTTT. Translated, it gives CASSPRDRDHLKAFF.

The V gene is TRBV7-3, the J gene TRBJ1-6; 7 bases agree with TRBD1. Germline CDR1 SGHTA, CDR2 FQGTGA. V was pared by 5 bases and J by 10 bases, with 8 bases of the junction left unmatched. This CDR3 is 14 amino acids long. The CDR3 DNA follows: TGTGCCAGCAGCCTCTCACAGGGGCGATCACCCCTCCACTTT. This encodes CASSLSQGRSPLHF.

The chain links TRBV5-1 to TRBJ2-6; D may be TRBD2 (6 bases). The V and J ends lost 5 bases and 0 bases respectively, with 12 bases between them. This CDR3 is 16 amino acids long. The V gene's germline CDR1 is SGHRS and CDR2 YFSETQ. The CDR3 DNA reads as TGCGCCAGCAGTCCCGACGGGAGCTCTGGGGCCAACGTCCTGACTTTC. Translation: CASSPDGSSGANVLTF. The full variable domain, in which reference TRBV5-1 and TRBJ2-6 provide the parts outside the CDR3, is KAGVTQTPRYLIKTRGQQVTLSCSPISGHRSVSWYQQTPGQGLQFLFEYFSETQRNKGNFPGRFSGRQFSNSRSEMNVSTLELGDSALYLCASSPDGSSGANVLTFGAGSRLTVL.

The rearrangement links TRBV27 to TRBJ2-5, with a possible D match to TRBD1 (5 bases). Between the trimmed V and J ends, which lost 3 bases and 7 bases, there was a span of 12 bases. Per the germline V gene, CDR1 is MNHEY and CDR2 is SMNVEV (reference sequence). This CDR3 is 13 amino acids long. The chain's CDR3 is CASSFVGRGTQYF. The CDR3 DNA is TGTGCCAGCAGTTTCGTGGGGCGTGGGACCCAGTACTTC.

This clone was recorded a few times. The chain carries TRBV18 and TRBJ2-1; the match to TRBD1 covers 10 bases. CDR1 is KGHSH, CDR2 LQKENI, per germline. V lost 1 base to trimming and J lost 8 bases; unmatched junction nucleotides: 5. The CDR3 consists of 15 residues. CDR3 residues: CASSPRQDRGDEQFF. The CDR3, as DNA: TGTGCCAGCTCACCACGGCAGGACAGGGGGGATGAGCAGTTCTTC. The variable domain in full, with the rest retrieved from reference TRBV18 and TRBJ2-1, is NAGVMQNPRHLVRRRGQEARLRCSPMKGHSHVYWYRQLPEEGLKFMVYLQKENIIDESGMPKERFSAEFPKEGPSILRIQQVVRGDSAAYFCASSPRQDRGDEQFFGPGTRLTVL.

V usage is TRBV27 and J usage is TRBJ2-3, with D possibly matching TRBD2 (7 bases). The CDR3 spans 16 residues. Germline V lookup: CDR1 MNHEY, CDR2 SMNVEV (reference sequence). The V gene lost 6 bases and the J gene lost 0 bases, with 16 bases spanning the gap. The CDR3: CASSPYRGASTDTQYF. The CDR3 DNA is TGTGCCAGCAGCCCTTACCGGGGGGCGAGCACAGATACGCAGTATTTT.

The rearrangement links TRBV5-1 to TRBJ1-1; 10 bases are shared with TRBD1. The CDR3 covers 15 residues. Germline loops: CDR1 SGHRS, CDR2 YFSETQ. J gave up 1 base and V 3 bases, and 3 bases lay outside the gene matches. The CDR3 DNA follows: TGCGCCAGCAGCTCGACAGGGGGCAGGAACACTGAAGCTTTCTTT. It translates to CASSSTGGRNTEAFF. The whole variable domain, filled in from reference TRBV5-1 and TRBJ1-1, reads KAGVTQTPRYLIKTRGQQVTLSCSPISGHRSVSWYQQTPGQGLQFLFEYFSETQRNKGNFPGRFSGRQFSNSRSEMNVSTLELGDSALYLCASSSTGGRNTEAFFGQGTRLTVV.

The CDR3 region is CASSWTEVGEQYF. In nucleotides, the CDR3 is TGTGCCAGCTCATGGACAGAGGTCGGCGAGCAGTACTTC. V gene TRBV18 combines with J gene TRBJ2-7; D perhaps matches TRBD1 (6 bases). In germline, CDR1 is KGHSH, CDR2 LQKENI. CDR3 size: 13 residues. The V end lost 5 bases, the J end lost 6 bases, and 14 bases lay between the germline ends. Drawing the rest from reference TRBV18 and TRBJ2-7, the complete variable domain is NAGVMQNPRHLVRRRGQEARLRCSPMKGHSHVYWYRQLPEEGLKFMVYLQKENIIDESGMPKERFSAEFPKEGPSILRIQQVVRGDSAAYFCASSWTEVGEQYFGPGTRLTVT.

J is TRBJ2-1 and V is TRBV29-1, with D unresolved. Germline CDR1 and CDR2: SQVTM and ANQGSEA. V was shortened by 6 bases and J by 8 bases, with 14 bases between the two germline ends. This CDR3 region has 12 residues. The CDR3 coding sequence is TGCAGCGTAGCCCTCGCCCGCCATGAGCAGTTCTTC. Its protein product is CSVALARHEQFF.

This rearrangement joins TRBV5-5 to TRBJ2-2; D may be TRBD1 (6 bases). V was shortened by 4 bases and J by 4 bases, with 20 bases between the two germline ends. This CDR3 region has 17 residues. The V gene's germline CDR1 is SGHKS and CDR2 YYEKEE (reference sequence). CDR3 nucleotides: TGTGCCAGCAGCGCACGCAGGGGAAGTGGTGGCACCGGGGAGCTGTTTTTT. Its protein is CASSARRGSGGTGELFF.

This rearrangement joins TRBV28 to TRBJ2-3; TRBD1 is a possible D gene (5 bases). CDR3 length equals 13 residues. Trimming shortened V by 6 bases and J by 6 bases, and 13 bases separated the two germline ends. Germline V gives CDR1 MDHEN, CDR2 SYDVKM. The CDR3 region has the DNA TGTGCCAGCAGCATCGATAGGGGCGATACGCAGTATTTT. Translated: CASSIDRGDTQYF.

The chain employs TRBV5-3 and TRBJ1-2; 7 positions agree with TRBD1. TRBV5-3 is an ORF for which the function is uncertain. The CDR3 loop spans 15 amino acids. The V and J ends lost 3 bases and 6 bases, in that order; junction bases with no gene match: 11. CDR3 in amino acids: CARSSVDRLADGYTF. The CDR3 coding sequence is TGTGCCAGAAGCTCCGTGGACAGGCTGGCGGATGGCTACACCTTC.

The V call is TRBV24-1, the J call TRBJ2-6, with TRBD1 as a possible D gene (5 bases). CDR1 and CDR2 from the germline V gene are KGHDR and SFDVKD. V was trimmed by 4 bases and J by 4 bases, leaving 10 bases between them. The CDR3 consists of 15 residues. CDR3: CATSDRVPGANVLTF. CDR3 nucleotides: TGTGCCACCAGTGACAGGGTACCAGGGGCCAACGTCCTGACTTTC.

The CDR3 DNA reads as TGTGCCAGCAGCGTAGAAATCGGGAGCTCCTACAATGAGCAGTTCTTC. Its translation: CASSVEIGSSYNEQFF. The rearrangement links TRBV9 to TRBJ2-1; TRBD2 might be the D (6 bases). The CDR3 is 16 residues long. V gave up 0 bases and J gave up 0 bases, with 10 bases separating them. The V gene's germline CDR1 is SGDLS and CDR2 YYNGEE.

The genes are TRBV5-1 and TRBJ2-2, with 8 positions matching TRBD1. CDR1 and CDR2 (germline): SGHRS, YFSETQ. This CDR3 has 15 amino acids. The V gene end was trimmed by 4 bases and the J gene end by 4 bases; junction bases not matched to a gene: 6. CDR3 region: CASSPQGATTGELFF. In nucleotides, the CDR3 is TGCGCCAGCAGCCCTCAGGGGGCGACCACCGGGGAGCTGTTTTTT.

This chain uses TRBV6-5 with TRBJ1-1; 8 nucleotides line up with TRBD1. Germline assignment: CDR1 MNHEY and CDR2 SVGAGI. The CDR3 has 12 amino acids. V lost 1 base and J lost 8; bases outside the gene matches: 0. The CDR3 DNA sequence: TGTGCCAGCAGTTACTGGACAGGGGAAGCTTTCTTT. Translated: CASSYWTGEAFF.

The chain combines TRBV9 with TRBJ2-5; 11 bases align to TRBD2. V was pared by 0 bases and J by 1 base, with 2 bases of the junction left unmatched. Per germline, CDR1 SGDLS and CDR2 YYNGEE. The CDR3 is 16 residues long. CDR3 DNA sequence: TGTGCCAGCAGCGTAGTAGCGGGGGGGCCCCAAGAGACCCAGTACTTC. Protein: CASSVVAGGPQETQYF.

This clone turned up a few times. The chain combines TRBV7-3 with TRBJ2-2; 11 positions agree with TRBD2. Germline CDR1 reads SGHTA; CDR2 reads FQGTGA. The CDR3 consists of 16 residues. J gave up 7 bases and V 4 bases, and 8 bases lay outside the gene matches. The CDR3 nucleotides read TGTGCCAGCAGCTCGCTAGCGGGGGGCTATGGCGGGGAGCTGTTTTTT. This sequence encodes CASSSLAGGYGGELFF.

This clone has a handful of counts. V gene TRBV29-1 combines with J gene TRBJ2-7, with a tentative D call TRBD1 (6 bases). Trimming removed 5 bases at V and 3 bases at J, with 17 bases between. The V gene's germline CDR1 is SQVTM and CDR2 ANQGSEA. CDR3 length equals 14 residues. CDR3 DNA: TGCAGCGTTTCCAGACAGGACCCCTACTACGAGCAGTACTTC. Residues: CSVSRQDPYYEQYF.

The CDR3 DNA reads as TGTGCCAGCAGCTTGTTTAGGGACTCTAATCAGCCCCAGCATTTT. Protein product: CASSLFRDSNQPQHF. This chain connects TRBV5-5 to TRBJ1-5; tentative D call: TRBD1 (5 bases). The germline V and J ends were trimmed by 1 base and 4 bases, with 12 bases remaining between them. The CDR3 has 15 residues. Per germline, CDR1 SGHKS and CDR2 YYEKEE (reference sequence). Full variable domain (remainder filled in from reference TRBV5-5 and TRBJ1-5): DAGVTQSPTHLIKTRGQQVTLRCSPISGHKSVSWYQQVLGQGPQFIFQYYEKEERGRGNFPDRFSARQFPNYSSELNVNALLLGDSALYLCASSLFRDSNQPQHFGDGTRLSIL.

The V and J genes are TRBV29-1 and TRBJ1-2; possible D gene TRBD1, 5 bases. CDR3 length: 14 residues. Per the germline V gene, CDR1 is SQVTM and CDR2 is ANQGSEA. Deletions cut 0 bases from V and 4 bases from J, with 12 bases between. For the CDR3, the DNA is TGCAGCGTTGAAGATGCAGGGAAAGGCTATGGCTACACCTTC. This encodes CSVEDAGKGYGYTF.

This clone was counted a few times. This sequence joins TRBV6-5 and TRBJ2-7, with D maybe TRBD1 (6 bases). The CDR3 length is 12 residues. The germline gives CDR1 MNHEY, CDR2 SVGAGI. The V and J ends lost 6 bases and 5 bases respectively, with 11 bases between them. The DNA of the CDR3 is TGTGCCAGCAGGGGGGCTGTCAACGAGCAGTACTTC. It specifies CASRGAVNEQYF.

The CDR3 DNA is TGTGCCAGCTCCCCCGCCCCTGGGGCAGGCTATGGCTACACCTTC. This translates into CASSPAPGAGYGYTF. The J gene is TRBJ1-2, the V gene TRBV18, with D maybe TRBD1 (5 bases). CDR1 KGHSH and CDR2 LQKENI come from the germline V gene. The CDR3 covers 15 residues. V dropped 6 bases and J dropped 4 bases, with 18 bases sitting between them.

The chain couples TRBV5-1 to TRBJ1-1; the D gene is possibly TRBD1 (5 bases). The CDR3 sequence is 15 residues long. V lost 0 bases, J lost 3 bases, and 12 bases lay in between. CDR1 and CDR2 from the germline V gene are SGHRS and YFSETQ. CDR3 bases: TGCGCCAGCAGCTTGGAGCAGGCAGGGTACACTGAAGCTTTCTTT. Protein sequence: CASSLEQAGYTEAFF.

J is TRBJ2-2 and V is TRBV5-6; 8 bases map to TRBD1. This CDR3 has 16 amino acids. Looked up from germline, CDR1 is SGHDT and CDR2 is YYEEEE. V was clipped by 3 bases and J by 3 bases; unmatched bases: 7. Here the CDR3 reads CASSSRQGRHTGELFF. CDR3 bases: TGTGCCAGCAGCTCCAGACAGGGGCGTCACACCGGGGAGCTGTTTTTT.

This clone was recorded a few times. The same CDR3 can be traced to other DNA sequences in this sample. The V and J genes are TRBV27 and TRBJ2-2, with TRBD2 identical over 9 bases. The V and J ends lost 3 bases and 6 bases, in that order; junction bases with no gene match: 5. Germline V gene lookup returns CDR1 MNHEY and CDR2 SMNVEV (reference sequence). The CDR3 spans 15 residues. The CDR3 DNA reads TGTGCCAGCAGTTTTTGGCTAGCGGGGCCCGGGGAGCTGTTTTTT. Amino acids: CASSFWLAGPGELFF.

The chain has TRBV11-2 and TRBJ2-3; D possibly corresponds to TRBD1 (6 bases). Per germline, CDR1 SGHAT and CDR2 FQNNGV. Trimming removed 2 bases from V and 0 bases from J, with 15 bases in between. The CDR3 runs 17 residues. The CDR3 region is CASSLQLGTFSTDTQYF. The CDR3 DNA reads TGTGCCAGCAGCTTACAATTAGGGACATTTAGCACAGATACGCAGTATTTT.

The CDR3 DNA sequence: TGCGCCAGCAGCCGCGGACAGTACAATGAGCAGTTCTTC. Its translation: CASSRGQYNEQFF. The genes are TRBV5-1 and TRBJ2-1; D is possibly TRBD1 (6 bases). This CDR3 has 13 residues. The V gene's germline CDR1 is SGHRS and CDR2 YFSETQ. The germline V and J ends were trimmed by 4 bases and 4 bases, with 9 bases remaining between them.